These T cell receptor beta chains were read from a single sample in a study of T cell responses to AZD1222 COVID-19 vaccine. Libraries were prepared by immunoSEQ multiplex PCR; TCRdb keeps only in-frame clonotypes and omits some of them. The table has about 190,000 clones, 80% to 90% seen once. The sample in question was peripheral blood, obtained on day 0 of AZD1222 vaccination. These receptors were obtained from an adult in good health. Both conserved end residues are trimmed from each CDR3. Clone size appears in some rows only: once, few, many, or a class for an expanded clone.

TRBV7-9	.	ASSEQTGLRNQPQH
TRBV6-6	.	ASSQPTGVVYGYT
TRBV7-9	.	ASSGTGLGNTIY
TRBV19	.	ASSIAGSEAF
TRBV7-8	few	ASRLDRAGSYNSPLH
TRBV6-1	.	ASSEALGQYTEAF
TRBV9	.	ASSVGADNTEAF
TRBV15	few	ATSRGVVGHGNTIY
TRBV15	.	ATSSRPFPGTSQETQY
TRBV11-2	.	ASSITPGGEQF
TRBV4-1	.	ASSQDGQGRSTYT
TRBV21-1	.	ASTKGYGNTGELF
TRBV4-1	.	ASSQDRGMTSGGARNEQF
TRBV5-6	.	ASSRRDRSYEQY
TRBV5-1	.	ASSESSGGATRTQY
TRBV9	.	ASSVARGQSSGNTIY
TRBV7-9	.	ASSGPGDTEAF
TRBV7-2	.	ASSSTFGRPRSSYEQY
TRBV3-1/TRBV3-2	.	ASSPGQGWGEQY
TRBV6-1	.	ASSDPKDYYEQY
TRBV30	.	AWSGGTAGNQPQH
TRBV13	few	ASSLAPGAPSTGELF
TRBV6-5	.	ASSSRQYGYT
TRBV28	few	ASSFEHSGANVLT
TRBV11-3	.	ASSLGDGGPRYNEQF
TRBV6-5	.	ASSYAPSPSYEQY
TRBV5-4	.	ASSSLTRQDTEAF
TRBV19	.	ASSMLGGGQGGGYT
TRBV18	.	ASSPTDEKLF
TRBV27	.	AARPLEGYEQY
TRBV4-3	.	ASSQGGNQPQH
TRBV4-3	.	ASSQDPPFSGNTIY
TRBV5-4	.	ASSLGPGSSYNEQF
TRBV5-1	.	ASSLGLAGNLLLTDTQY
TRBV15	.	ATSRDPGGEETQY
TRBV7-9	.	ASSFWDTGELF
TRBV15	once	ATSRDNYGYT
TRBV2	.	ASSGAGLAGELF
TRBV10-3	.	AISIGTGRKYGYT
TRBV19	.	ASSIDADQPQH
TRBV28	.	ASFLSGVGTDTQY
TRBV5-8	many	ASSLGDVGNQPQH
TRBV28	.	ASSQDAGIEQF
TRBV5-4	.	ASSLDREAQNIQY
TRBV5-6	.	ASREWDRESGAF
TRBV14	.	ASSTTQGWTEAF
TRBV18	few	ASSPGTPLYGYT
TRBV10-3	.	AISGLPGTGQPQH
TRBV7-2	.	ASSEFGTGELF
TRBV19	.	ASSMKGPPYNEQF